This TCR beta chain was documented in a study of early T cells in non-severe SARS-CoV-2 infection. Each cDNA molecule carried a unique molecular identifier. TCRdb analysed the 5' RACE reads with MiXCR anew, one entry per CDR3 protein. The sample includes about 64,000 distinct CDR3 sequences, around 11% of them seen just once. This clonotype was recorded at least ten times. Looked up from germline, CDR1 is DFQATT and CDR2 is SNEGSKA (reference sequence). The V end was cut by 2 bases, the J end by 3 bases, with 13 bases between. The CDR3 covers 14 residues. This specimen was whole blood, taken at baseline. This receptor was taken from an adult who was a healthcare worker with PCR-confirmed SARS-CoV-2 infection or an uninfected control (not recorded which). The chain joins TRBV20-1 to TRBJ1-2; D gene unclear. The CDR3 is CSARHDGKDYGYTF. The CDR3 region has the DNA TGCAGTGCTAGACACGATGGTAAAGACTATGGCTACACCTTC.